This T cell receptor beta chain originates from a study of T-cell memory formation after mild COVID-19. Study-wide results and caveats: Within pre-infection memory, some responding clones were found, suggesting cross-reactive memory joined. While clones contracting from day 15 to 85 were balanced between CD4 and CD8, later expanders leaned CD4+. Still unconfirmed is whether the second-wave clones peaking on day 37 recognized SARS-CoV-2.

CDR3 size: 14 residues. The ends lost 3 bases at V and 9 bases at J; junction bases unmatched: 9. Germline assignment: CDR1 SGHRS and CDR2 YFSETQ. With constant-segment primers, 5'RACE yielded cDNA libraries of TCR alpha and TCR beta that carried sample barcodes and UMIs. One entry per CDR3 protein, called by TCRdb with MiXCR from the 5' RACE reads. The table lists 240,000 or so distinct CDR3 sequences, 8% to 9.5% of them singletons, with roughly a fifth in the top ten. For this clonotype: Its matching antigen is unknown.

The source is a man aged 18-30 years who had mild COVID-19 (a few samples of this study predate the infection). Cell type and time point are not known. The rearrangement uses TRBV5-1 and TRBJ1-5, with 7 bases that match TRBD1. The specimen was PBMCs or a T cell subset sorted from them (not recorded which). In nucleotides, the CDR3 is TGCGCCAGCAGCTCCGGGACAGCCTTCGGGCCCCAGCATTTT. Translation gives CASSSGTAFGPQHF.